This TCR beta chain was identified in a study of T cell responses to AZD1222 COVID-19 vaccine (dated by TCRdb to the early 2020s). Background for the entire study: Because spike-specific TCR depth and breadth did not differ between the two schedules, AZD1222 recipients who got a second dose at roughly 4 weeks were pooled with those who got a second dose at roughly 12 weeks. TCR sequencing covered roughly 230 trial participants: about 210 given two doses of AZD1222 and approximately 26 given two doses of MenACWY control vaccine. Trial participants were enrolled into age subgroups of 18-55, 56-69 and 70-plus years, which contained 148, 28 and 57 TCR-sequenced participants, respectively.

In the case of this clone: No antigen is known for it. Within one base of it there is no much larger clone, and no base qualities were kept.

The CDR3 regions of human TCRbeta chains were analyzed by immunosequencing. Concerning the study's data processing: TCRs in the repertoires were matched against a reference library of SARS-CoV-2-specific TCRs that had been generated with the MIRA antigen-specificity platform. Breadth was defined as the fraction of unique TCRs that were SARS-CoV-2-associated, and depth was defined as the fraction of total T cells that were SARS-CoV-2-associated. Each spike-specific TCR was assigned to its reactive spike region and to a CD4 or CD8 class using the MIRA data. Log10-transformed breadth and depth values were compared by one-way ANOVA with Sidak's multiple comparisons tests. Here the immuneACCESS table is served through TCRdb, limited to in-frame sequences with V and J called. Missing clones are a known gap in these copies; in checked studies unresolved V genes cover under half, and the rest lacks a known reason. The DNA was the basis for D and trimming; V, J and clone size are from that table. The sample has about 160,000 clones on record, around nine tenths of them singletons. The ten top clones hold roughly 5.5% of the sample.

General conclusions and limits of the study: In the small 56-69-year group, the increase in depth fell short of significance, most likely because of low power. Spike-specific TCR breadth and depth rose significantly after two AZD1222 doses compared with day 0 and with MenACWY recipients. The whole spike protein was spanned by vaccine-associated CD4 TCRs, and dominant responses were seen in regions 160-218 and 743-854. Participants were mostly white British and included more females than males, and it was suggested by the authors that clonal diversity may have been underestimated. Because no samples from the day 14 peak response were available, repertoires could be characterized only after the peak T cell response. Conclusions about previously exposed vaccinees are limited, since just five or six AZD1222 recipients were seropositive for SARS-CoV-2 at baseline. Nearly half of unique spike-specific TCRs reportedly recognized epitopes outside regions mutated in the B.1.351 and B.1.1.7 variants.

Taken with the paper, the label for time point translates to: baseline before first vaccination. Vaccinee samples came from UK trials COV001 and COV002, including a single-blind randomized controlled phase 2/3 trial of AZD1222 (ChAdOx1 nCoV-19) in healthy adults. Trial participant PBMC samples were collected at day 0 and day 28 after the second dose for TCRbeta chain sequencing. The source is an adult in good health. Here the sequenced sample was peripheral blood, taken on day 0 of AZD1222 vaccination.

The base sequence is TGTGCCAGCAGCCGCCGGACACGATCCTACGAGCAGTACTTC. Its protein reads: CASSRRTRSYEQYF. Recombination connected TRBV11-2 to TRBJ2-7, and TRBD1 may be the D gene, going by 5 matching bases. CDR1 and CDR2 were assigned from the germline V gene as SGHAT and FQNNGV. The CDR3 measures 14 amino acids from cysteine to phenylalanine. The entry retains the CDR3 DNA only, 42 bases that are in frame from base 1. The germline ends are 12 bases apart after V is trimmed by 5 bases and J by 1 base.